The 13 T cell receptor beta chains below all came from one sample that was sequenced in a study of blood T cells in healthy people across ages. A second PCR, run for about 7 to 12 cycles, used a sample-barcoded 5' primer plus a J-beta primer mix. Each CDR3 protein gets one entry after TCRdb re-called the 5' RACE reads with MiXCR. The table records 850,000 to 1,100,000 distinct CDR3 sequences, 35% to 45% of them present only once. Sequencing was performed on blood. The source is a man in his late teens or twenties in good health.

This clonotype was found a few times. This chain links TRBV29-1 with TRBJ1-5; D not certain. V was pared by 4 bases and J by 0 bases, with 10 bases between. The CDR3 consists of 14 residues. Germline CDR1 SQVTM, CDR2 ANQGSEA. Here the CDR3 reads CSVVTGDSNQPQHF. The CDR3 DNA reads TGCAGCGTTGTAACCGGCGATAGCAATCAGCCCCAGCATTTT.

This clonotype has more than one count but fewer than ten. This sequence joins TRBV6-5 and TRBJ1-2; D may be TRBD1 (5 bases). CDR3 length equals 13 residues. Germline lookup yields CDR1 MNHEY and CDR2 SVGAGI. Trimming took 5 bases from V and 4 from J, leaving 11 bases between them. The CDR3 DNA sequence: TGTGCCAGCAGTGGGGACGGGGGCTATGGCTACACCTTC. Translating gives CASSGDGGYGYTF.

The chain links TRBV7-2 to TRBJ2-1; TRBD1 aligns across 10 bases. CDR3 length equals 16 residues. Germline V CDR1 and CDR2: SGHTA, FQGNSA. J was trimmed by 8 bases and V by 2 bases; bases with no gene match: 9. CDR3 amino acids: CASSLTGDRGRDEQFF. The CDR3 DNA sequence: TGTGCCAGCAGCTTAACGGGGGACAGGGGTAGAGATGAGCAGTTCTTC.

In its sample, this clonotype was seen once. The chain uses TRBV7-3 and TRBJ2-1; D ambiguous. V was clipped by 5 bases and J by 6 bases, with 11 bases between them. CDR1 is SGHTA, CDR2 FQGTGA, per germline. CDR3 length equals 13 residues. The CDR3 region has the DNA TGTGCCAGCAGCCCTCAGTCGGGCAATGAGCAGTTCTTC. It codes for CASSPQSGNEQFF.

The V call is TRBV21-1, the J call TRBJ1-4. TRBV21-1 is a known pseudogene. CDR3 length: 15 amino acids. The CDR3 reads CASSKGGATNEKLFF. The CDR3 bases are TGTGCCAGCAGCAAAGGTGGAGCAACTAATGAAAAACTGTTTTTT.

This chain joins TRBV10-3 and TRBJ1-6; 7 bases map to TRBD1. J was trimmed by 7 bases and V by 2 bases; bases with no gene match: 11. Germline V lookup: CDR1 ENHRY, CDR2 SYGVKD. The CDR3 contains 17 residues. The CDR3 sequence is CAISENTQGPKNSPLHF. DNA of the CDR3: TGTGCCATCAGTGAGAACACACAGGGGCCGAAAAATTCACCCCTCCACTTT.

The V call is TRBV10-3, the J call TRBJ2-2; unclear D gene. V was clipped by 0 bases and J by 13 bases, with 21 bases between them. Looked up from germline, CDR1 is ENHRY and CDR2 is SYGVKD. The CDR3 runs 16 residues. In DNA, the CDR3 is TGTGCCATCAGTGAGTCCCCTCTCTCGCTGTTTGCGGTGCTGTTTTTT. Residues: CAISESPLSLFAVLFF.

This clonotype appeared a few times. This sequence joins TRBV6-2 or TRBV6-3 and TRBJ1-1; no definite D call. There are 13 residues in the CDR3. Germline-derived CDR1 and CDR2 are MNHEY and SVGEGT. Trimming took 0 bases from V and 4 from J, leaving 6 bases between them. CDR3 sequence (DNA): TGTGCCAGCAGTTACTCGAGGGCCACTGAAGCTTTCTTT. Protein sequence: CASSYSRATEAFF.

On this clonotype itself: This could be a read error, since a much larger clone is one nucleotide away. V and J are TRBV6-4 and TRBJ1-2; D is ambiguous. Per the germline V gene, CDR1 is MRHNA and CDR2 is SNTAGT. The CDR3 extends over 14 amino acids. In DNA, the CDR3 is TGTGCCAGCAGTGACACGGAGGGTAAATATGGCCACACCTTC. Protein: CASSDTEGKYGHTF.

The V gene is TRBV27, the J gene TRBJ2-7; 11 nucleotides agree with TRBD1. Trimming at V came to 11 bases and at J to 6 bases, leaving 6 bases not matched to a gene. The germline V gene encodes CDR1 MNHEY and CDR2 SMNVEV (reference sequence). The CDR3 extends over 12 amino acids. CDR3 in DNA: TGTGCCGCCAGGGACAGGGGGGGCGAGCAGTACTTC. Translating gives CAARDRGGEQYF.

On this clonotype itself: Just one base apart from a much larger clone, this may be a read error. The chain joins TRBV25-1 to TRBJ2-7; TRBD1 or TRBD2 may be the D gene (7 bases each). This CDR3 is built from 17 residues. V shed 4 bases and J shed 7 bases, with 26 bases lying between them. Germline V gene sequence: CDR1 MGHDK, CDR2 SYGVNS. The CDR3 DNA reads TGTGCCAGCAGTGGAACAGGGGAGGGTTACTCCTACAATGAGCAGTACTTC. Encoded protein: CASSGTGEGYSYNEQYF.

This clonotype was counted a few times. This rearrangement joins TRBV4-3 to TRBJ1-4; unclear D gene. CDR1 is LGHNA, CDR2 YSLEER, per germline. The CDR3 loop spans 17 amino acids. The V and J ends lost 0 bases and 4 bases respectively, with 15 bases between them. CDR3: CASSQERLLVVNEKLFF. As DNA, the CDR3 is TGCGCCAGCAGCCAAGAGCGTTTGTTGGTGGTTAATGAAAAACTGTTTTTT.

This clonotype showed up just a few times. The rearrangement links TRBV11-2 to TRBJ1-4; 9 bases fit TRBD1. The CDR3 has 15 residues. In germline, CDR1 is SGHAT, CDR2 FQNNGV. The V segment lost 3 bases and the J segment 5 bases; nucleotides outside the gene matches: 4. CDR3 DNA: TGTGCCAGCAGCTTCGGGACAGGGAGAAATGAAAAACTGTTTTTT. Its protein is CASSFGTGRNEKLFF.